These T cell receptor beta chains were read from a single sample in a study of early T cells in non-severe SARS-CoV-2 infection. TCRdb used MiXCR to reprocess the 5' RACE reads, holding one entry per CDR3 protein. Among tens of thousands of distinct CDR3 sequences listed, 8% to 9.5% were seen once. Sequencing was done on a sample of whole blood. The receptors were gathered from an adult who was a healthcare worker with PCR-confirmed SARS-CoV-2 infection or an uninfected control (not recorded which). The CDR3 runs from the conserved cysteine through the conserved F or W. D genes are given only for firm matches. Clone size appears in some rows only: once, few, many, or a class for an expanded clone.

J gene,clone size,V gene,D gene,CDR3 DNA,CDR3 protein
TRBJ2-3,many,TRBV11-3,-,TGTGCCAGCAGCCCTAGTTTTGAAGATACGCAGTATTTT,CASSPSFEDTQYF
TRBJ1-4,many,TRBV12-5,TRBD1,TGTGCTAGTGGTTTGGTACTGGGACAGGGGTATGAAAAACTGTTTTTT,CASGLVLGQGYEKLFF
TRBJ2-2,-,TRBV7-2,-,TGTGCCAGCAGCCACGGGGCGGCGAGGACCGGGGAGCTGTTTTTT,CASSHGAARTGELFF
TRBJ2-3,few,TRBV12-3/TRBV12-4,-,TGTGCCAGCAGTTTCGTAGTGGCGTCGGGCACAGATACGCAGTATTTT,CASSFVVASGTDTQYF
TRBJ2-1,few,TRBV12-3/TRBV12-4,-,TGTGCCAGCAGTCCAGGACTACCTTACAATGAGCAGTTCTTC,CASSPGLPYNEQFF
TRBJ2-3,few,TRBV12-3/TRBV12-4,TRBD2,TGTGCCAGCACTAGCGGGGCTAGTTTGAATACGCAGTATTTT,CASTSGASLNTQYF
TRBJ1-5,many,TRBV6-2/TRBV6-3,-,TGTGCCAGCAGCTCTCCTTATAGCAATCAGCCCCAGCATTTT,CASSSPYSNQPQHF
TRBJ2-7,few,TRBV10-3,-,TGTGCCATGGGGGCCAGCTCCTACGAGCAGTACTTC,CAMGASSYEQYF
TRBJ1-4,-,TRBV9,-,TGTGCCAGCAGTATACTTCCGGACAATGAAAAACTGTTTTTT,CASSILPDNEKLFF
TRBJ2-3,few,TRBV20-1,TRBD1,TGCAGTGCTAGAGATCCGACAGGGGCAGATACGCAGTATTTT,CSARDPTGADTQYF
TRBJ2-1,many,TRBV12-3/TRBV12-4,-,TGTGCCAGCAGTACCGGGACGCCGTACAATGAGCAGTTCTTC,CASSTGTPYNEQFF
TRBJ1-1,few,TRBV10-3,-,TGTGCCATCAAGGGGACCTACATGAACACTGAAGCTTTCTTT,CAIKGTYMNTEAFF
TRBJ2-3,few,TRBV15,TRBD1,TGTGCCACCAGCAGCCGGACAGGTGAAGATACGCAGTATTTT,CATSSRTGEDTQYF
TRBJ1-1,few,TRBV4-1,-,TGCGCCAGCAGATCGACCGAGGGGACTGAAGCTTTCTTT,CASRSTEGTEAFF
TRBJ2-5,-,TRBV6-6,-,TGTGCCAGCAGTCGCACAGGGTGGGAGACCCAGTACTTC,CASSRTGWETQYF
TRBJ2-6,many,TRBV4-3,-,TGCGCCAGCAGCCAAGATCGTGTAGGGGGTAGGGCCAACGTCCTGACTTTC,CASSQDRVGGRANVLTF
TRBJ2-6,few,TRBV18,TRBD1,TGTGCCAGCTCACCGAACGGACAGGGGGCTGGCGGGGCCAACGTCCTGACTTTC,CASSPNGQGAGGANVLTF
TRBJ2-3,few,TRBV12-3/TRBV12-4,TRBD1,TGTGCCAGCAGTCGTCAACCAACAGGGGTGGGAGATACGCAGTATTTT,CASSRQPTGVGDTQYF
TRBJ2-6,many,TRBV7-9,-,TGTGCCAGCAGCTTAGTCGTCTCTGGGGCCAACGTCCTGACTTTC,CASSLVVSGANVLTF
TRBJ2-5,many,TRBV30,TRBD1,TGTGCCTGGGGATTGGGGACAGGGGGAGAGACCCAGTACTTC,CAWGLGTGGETQYF
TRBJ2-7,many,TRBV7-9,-,TGTGCCAGCAGCTTTCAAGGGGCCGAGCAGTACTTC,CASSFQGAEQYF
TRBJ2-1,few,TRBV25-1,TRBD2,TGTGCCAGCAGTGACGAACTAGCGGGGATCAACTACAATGAGCAGTTCTTC,CASSDELAGINYNEQFF
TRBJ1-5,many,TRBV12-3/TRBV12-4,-,TGTGCCAGCAGTTTACCCCGCGGACAGACCCATGGCAATCAGCCCCAGCATTTT,CASSLPRGQTHGNQPQHF
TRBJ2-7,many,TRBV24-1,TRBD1,TGTGCCACCCGGGACAGCTCCTACGAGCAGTACTTC,CATRDSSYEQYF
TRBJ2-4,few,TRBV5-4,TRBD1,TGTGCCAGCAGCCAGACAGGGGGGAGAAACATTCAGTACTTC,CASSQTGGRNIQYF
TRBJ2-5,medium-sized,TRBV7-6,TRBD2,TGTGCCAGCAGCTTCATAGCGGGGGTAGAGACCCAGTACTTC,CASSFIAGVETQYF
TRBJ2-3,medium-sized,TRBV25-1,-,TGTGCCAGCAGTGAAACAACCAGAAGGGATACGCAGTATTTT,CASSETTRRDTQYF
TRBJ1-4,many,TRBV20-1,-,TGCAGTGTTAAGAGGCCGGGGTCTAATGAAAAACTGTTTTTT,CSVKRPGSNEKLFF
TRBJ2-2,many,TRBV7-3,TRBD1,TGTGCCAGCAGCTTAACGACAGGGTGGGACACCGGGGAGCTGTTTTTT,CASSLTTGWDTGELFF
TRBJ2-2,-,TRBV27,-,TGTGCCAGCGTGAACACCGGGGAGCTGTTTTTT,CASVNTGELFF
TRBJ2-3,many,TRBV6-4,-,TGTGCCAGCAGTGAACAGGGAACAGATACGCAGTATTTT,CASSEQGTDTQYF
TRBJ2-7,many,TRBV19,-,TGTGCCACCAGGGGGGACGAGCAGTACTTC,CATRGDEQYF
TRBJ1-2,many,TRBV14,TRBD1,TGTGCCAGCAGCCACGGAAGGGGGCCCCGCCACACCTTC,CASSHGRGPRHTF
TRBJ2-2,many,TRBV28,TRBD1,TGTGCCAGCAGTGACATGCCAGACAGGGCCGCCGGGGAGCTGTTTTTT,CASSDMPDRAAGELFF
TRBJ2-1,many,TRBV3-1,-,TGTGCCAGCAGCCAAGATACCAGGGAAGGCAATGAGCAGTTCTTC,CASSQDTREGNEQFF
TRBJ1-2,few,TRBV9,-,TGTGCCAGCAGCACTCCTGGGAACTGGAACTATGGCTACACCTTC,CASSTPGNWNYGYTF
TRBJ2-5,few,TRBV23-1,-,TGCGCCAGCAGTCAATCGATGGCGGCCCAAGAGACCCAGTACTTC,CASSQSMAAQETQYF
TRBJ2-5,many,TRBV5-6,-,TGTGCCAGCAGCTTGGGACCCCAGGGGACCCAGTACTTC,CASSLGPQGTQYF
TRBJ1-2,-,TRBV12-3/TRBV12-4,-,TGTGCCAGCAGCCAGGGAGGCTGGGGCTACACCTTC,CASSQGGWGYTF
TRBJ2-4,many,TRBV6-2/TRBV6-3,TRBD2,TGTGCCAGCACTCCCCGGACTAGCGCTCGAAACATTCAGTACTTC,CASTPRTSARNIQYF
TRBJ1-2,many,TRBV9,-,TGTGCCAGCAGCCCTTTTAACTATGGCTACACCTTC,CASSPFNYGYTF
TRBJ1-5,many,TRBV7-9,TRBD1,TGTGCCAGCAGCCGACAGGGTTGGAATCAGCCCCAGCATTTT,CASSRQGWNQPQHF
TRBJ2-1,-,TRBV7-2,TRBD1,TGTGCCAGCGGGCCCCGGGACAGGGCCTACAATGAGCAGTTCTTC,CASGPRDRAYNEQFF
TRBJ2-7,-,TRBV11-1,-,TGTGCCAGCAGCTTAGTAGCGGCGCAGGGGGGCGACGAGCAGTACTTC,CASSLVAAQGGDEQYF
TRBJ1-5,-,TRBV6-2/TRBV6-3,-,TGTGCCAGCAGTTACTCGACTCCAGTTCAGCCCCAGCATTTT,CASSYSTPVQPQHF
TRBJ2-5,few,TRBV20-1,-,TGCAGTGCTAGAGATTGGGCCCAAGAGACCCAGTACTTC,CSARDWAQETQYF
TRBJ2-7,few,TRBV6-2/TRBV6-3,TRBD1,TGTGCCAGCAGTTACGCGGGACAGGGGGCCTACGAGCAGTACTTC,CASSYAGQGAYEQYF
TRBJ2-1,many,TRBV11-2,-,TGTGCCAGCAGCTTATTTTCCCGAGGACGGGATTGGACGTGGGCCTACAATGAGCAGTTCTTC,CASSLFSRGRDWTWAYNEQFF
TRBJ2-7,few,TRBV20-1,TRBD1,TGCAGTGCTAGAGATCCGCGGACAGGGAACTCCTACGAGCAGTACTTC,CSARDPRTGNSYEQYF
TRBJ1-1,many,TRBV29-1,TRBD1,TGCAGCGTCATCCGGGACAGCACCAAAGGCACTGAAGCTTTCTTT,CSVIRDSTKGTEAFF
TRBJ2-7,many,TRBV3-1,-,TGTGCCAGCAGCCAGGGGCGGGGGCCGGGAGAGCAGTACTTC,CASSQGRGPGEQYF
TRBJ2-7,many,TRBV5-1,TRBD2,TGCGCCAGCAGCTGGCGGGGGGGCTCCTACGAGCAGTACTTC,CASSWRGGSYEQYF
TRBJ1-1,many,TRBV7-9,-,TGTGCCAGCAGCGAAGACAGTGGCGTCGCTGAAGCTTTCTTT,CASSEDSGVAEAFF
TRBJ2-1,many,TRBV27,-,TGTGCCAGCAGTTGGCGGTTCAGCTCCTACAATGAGCAGTTCTTC,CASSWRFSSYNEQFF
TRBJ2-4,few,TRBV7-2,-,TGTGCCAGCAGCTCAAGGGAAGGGGTCCGGGCCAAAAACATTCAGTACTTC,CASSSREGVRAKNIQYF
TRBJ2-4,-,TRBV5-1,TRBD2,TGCGCCAGCAACCCTGGGCTAGCGGGGTACCTTTTAGCCAAAAACATTCAGTACTTC,CASNPGLAGYLLAKNIQYF